This is a list of T cell receptor beta chains from one sample in a study of blood T cells in healthy people across ages. TCRdb independently ran MiXCR on the 5' RACE reads; one entry per CDR3 protein. The table shows about 780,000 distinct CDR3 sequences, with less than 60% occurring only once. Sample: blood. The receptors come from a man older than 75 in good health. CDR3s include the opening cysteine and the closing phenylalanine or tryptophan.

TRBV5-1 17 CASSLVLQGRANTEAFF
TRBV5-1 14 CASSLGDVGYGYTF
TRBV5-1 13 CASSWEGYNEQFF
TRBV7-2 15 CASSSRGLSYNEQYF
TRBV28 13 CATRDRGYTEAFF
TRBV4-2 16 CASSLTGGRAIDTQYF
TRBV7-2 11 CASSPNREQYF
TRBV12-3/TRBV12-4 14 CASKPSHTTYEQYF
TRBV20-1 16 CSARDPGLAGGETQFF
TRBV29-1 14 CSVPESNPPYEQFF
TRBV20-1 17 CSAPGTSGSTSTDTQYF
TRBV25-1 14 CASSEFGSNQPQHF